This is a list of T cell receptor beta chains from one sample in a study of blood T cell repertoires in COVID-19. The protocol was immunoSEQ multiplex PCR, while the TCRdb copy is restricted to in-frame clones and leaves out a portion. The table lists 200,000 or so clones, over 75% of them singletons, with about 7% in the top ten. The source material was PBMCs or T cells enriched from blood (not recorded which). These receptors were obtained from a man aged 30 to 39 in a cohort exposed to, infected with or recovered from COVID-19 (not recorded which). Each CDR3 is given with its conserved first and last residue. Each record gives: V gene, D gene, J gene, clone size, CDR3 DNA, CDR3 protein. D genes are given only for firm matches. Clone size is shown for a subset of rows, as once, few, many or a class of expanded clone.

TRBV2	-	TRBJ2-2	-	TGTGCCAGCAGTGACAACGACAGGTCGTCTGCCGGGGAGCTGTTTTTT	CASSDNDRSSAGELFF
TRBV7-9	-	TRBJ2-4	-	TGTGCCAGCAGCCAAACGATGGCTAGCATTCAGTACTTC	CASSQTMASIQYF
TRBV19	-	TRBJ2-1	-	TGTGCCAGTAGTATTGTGGCTAGCATCTACAATGAGCAGTTCTTC	CASSIVASIYNEQFF
TRBV11-1	TRBD1	TRBJ1-1	-	TGTGCCAGCAGCCCCCGACAGGGTTGGACCACTGAAGCTTTCTTT	CASSPRQGWTTEAFF
TRBV19	-	TRBJ2-1	-	TGTGCCAGTAGTCACGGACTAACTAATGAGCAGTTCTTC	CASSHGLTNEQFF
TRBV11-2	-	TRBJ1-1	-	TGTGCCAGCAGCTTAGCACAGGGAAACACTGAAGCTTTCTTT	CASSLAQGNTEAFF
TRBV6-5	TRBD1	TRBJ1-5	once	TGTGCTTCGGGACAGGTCCATGGGCGGCCCCAGCATTTT	CASGQVHGRPQHF
TRBV3-1/TRBV3-2	TRBD1	TRBJ2-2	-	TGTGCCAGCAGCCATCAGCAGGGGGCCCCCGGGGAGCTGTTTTTT	CASSHQQGAPGELFF
TRBV21-1	-	TRBJ2-3	-	TGTGCCAGCAGCAAACCTGGAAAGGGGACTAGCGGTCGGGCAGATACGCAGTATTTT	CASSKPGKGTSGRADTQYF
TRBV3-1/TRBV3-2	-	TRBJ2-3	-	TGTGCCAGCAGCCCAGGCACCACAGATACGCAGTATTTT	CASSPGTTDTQYF
TRBV28	-	TRBJ1-6	once	TGTGCCAGCAGCATACGCGGTGGTACTTCACCCCTCCACTTT	CASSIRGGTSPLHF
TRBV3-1/TRBV3-2	TRBD2	TRBJ2-3	-	TGTGCCAGCAGCCAAGATAGTGGACTAGCGGGAGGAAGGAGGGATACGCAGTATTTT	CASSQDSGLAGGRRDTQYF